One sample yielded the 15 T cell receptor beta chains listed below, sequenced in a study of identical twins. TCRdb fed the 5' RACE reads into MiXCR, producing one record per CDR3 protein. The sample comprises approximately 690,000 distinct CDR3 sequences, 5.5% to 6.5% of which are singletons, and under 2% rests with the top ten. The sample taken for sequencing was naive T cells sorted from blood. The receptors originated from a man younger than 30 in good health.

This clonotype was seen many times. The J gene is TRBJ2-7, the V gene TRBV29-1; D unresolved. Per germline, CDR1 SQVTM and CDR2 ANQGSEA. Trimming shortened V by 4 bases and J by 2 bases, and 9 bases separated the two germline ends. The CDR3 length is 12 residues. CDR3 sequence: CSVVGGPYEQYF. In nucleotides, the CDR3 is TGCAGCGTTGTCGGCGGACCCTACGAGCAGTACTTC.

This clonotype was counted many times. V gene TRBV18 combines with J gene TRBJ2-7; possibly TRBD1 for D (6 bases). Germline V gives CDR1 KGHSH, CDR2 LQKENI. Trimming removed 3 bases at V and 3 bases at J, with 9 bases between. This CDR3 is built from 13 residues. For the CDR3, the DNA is TGTGCCAGCTCACCTAACAGGGACTACGAGCAGTACTTC. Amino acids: CASSPNRDYEQYF.

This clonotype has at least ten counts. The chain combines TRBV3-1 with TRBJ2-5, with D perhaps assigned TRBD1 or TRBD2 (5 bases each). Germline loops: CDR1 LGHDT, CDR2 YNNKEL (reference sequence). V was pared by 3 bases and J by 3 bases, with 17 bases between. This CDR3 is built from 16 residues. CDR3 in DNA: TGTGCCAGCAGCCAGGATCCTGGGACGAAAGAAGAGACCCAGTACTTC. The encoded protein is CASSQDPGTKEETQYF.

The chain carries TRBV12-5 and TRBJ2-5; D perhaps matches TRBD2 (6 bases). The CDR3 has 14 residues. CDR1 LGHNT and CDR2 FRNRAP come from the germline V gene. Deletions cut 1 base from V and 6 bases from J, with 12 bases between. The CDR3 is CASGLEEAGKTQYF. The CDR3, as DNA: TGTGCTAGTGGTTTGGAGGAGGCGGGGAAGACCCAGTACTTC.

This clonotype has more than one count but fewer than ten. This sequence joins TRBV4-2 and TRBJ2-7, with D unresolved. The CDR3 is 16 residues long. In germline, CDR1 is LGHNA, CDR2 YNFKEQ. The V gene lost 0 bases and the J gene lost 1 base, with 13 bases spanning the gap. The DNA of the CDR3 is TGTGCCAGCAGCCAAGATACGGCCGACTTTTCCTACGAGCAGTACTTC. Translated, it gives CASSQDTADFSYEQYF.

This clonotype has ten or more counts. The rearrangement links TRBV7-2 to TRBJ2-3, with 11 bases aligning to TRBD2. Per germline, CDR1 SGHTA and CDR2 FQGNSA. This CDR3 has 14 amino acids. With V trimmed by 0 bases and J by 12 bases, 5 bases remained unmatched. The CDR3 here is CASSLALAGVPQYF. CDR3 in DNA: TGTGCCAGCAGCTTAGCACTAGCGGGAGTCCCTCAGTATTTT.

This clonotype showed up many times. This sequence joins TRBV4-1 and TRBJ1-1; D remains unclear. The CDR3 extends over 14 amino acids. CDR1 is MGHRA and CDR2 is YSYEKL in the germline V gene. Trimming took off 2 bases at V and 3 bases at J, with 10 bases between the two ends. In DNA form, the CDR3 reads TGCGCCAGCAGCCAACGGGCGTCGGACACTGAAGCTTTCTTT. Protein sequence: CASSQRASDTEAFF.

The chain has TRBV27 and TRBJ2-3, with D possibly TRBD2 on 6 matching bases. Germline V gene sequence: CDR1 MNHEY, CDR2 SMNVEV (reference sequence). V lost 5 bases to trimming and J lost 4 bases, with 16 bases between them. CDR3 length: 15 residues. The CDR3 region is CASSPAGSWSDTQYF. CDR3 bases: TGTGCCAGCAGTCCCGCGGGGAGTTGGTCAGATACGCAGTATTTT.

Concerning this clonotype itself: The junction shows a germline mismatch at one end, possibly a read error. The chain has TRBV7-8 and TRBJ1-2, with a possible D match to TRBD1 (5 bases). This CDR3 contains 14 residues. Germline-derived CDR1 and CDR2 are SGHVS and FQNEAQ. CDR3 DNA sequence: TGTGCCAGCAGCTTAGGGGGCACACACTATGGCTACAGCTTC. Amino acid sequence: CASSLGGTHYGYSF.

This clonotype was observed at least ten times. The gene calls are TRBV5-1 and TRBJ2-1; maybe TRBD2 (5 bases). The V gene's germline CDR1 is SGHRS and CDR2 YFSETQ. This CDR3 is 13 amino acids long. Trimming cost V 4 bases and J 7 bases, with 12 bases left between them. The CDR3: CASSLQGGNEQFF. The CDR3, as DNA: TGCGCCAGCAGCCTCCAAGGCGGGAATGAGCAGTTCTTC.

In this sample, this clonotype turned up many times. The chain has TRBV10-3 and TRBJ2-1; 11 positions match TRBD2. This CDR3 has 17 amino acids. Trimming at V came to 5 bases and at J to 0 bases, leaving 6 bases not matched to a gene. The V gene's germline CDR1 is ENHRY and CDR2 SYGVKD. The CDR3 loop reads CAISRTSGQSSYNEQFF. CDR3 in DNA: TGTGCCATCAGTCGGACTAGCGGGCAAAGCTCCTACAATGAGCAGTTCTTC.

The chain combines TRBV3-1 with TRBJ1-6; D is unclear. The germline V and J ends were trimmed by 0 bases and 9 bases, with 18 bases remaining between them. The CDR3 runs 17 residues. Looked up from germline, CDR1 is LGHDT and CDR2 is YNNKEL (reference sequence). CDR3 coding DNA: TGTGCCAGCAGCCAAGATCCTGGTGGTGTTCTAGTTTCACCCCTCCACTTT. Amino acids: CASSQDPGGVLVSPLHF.

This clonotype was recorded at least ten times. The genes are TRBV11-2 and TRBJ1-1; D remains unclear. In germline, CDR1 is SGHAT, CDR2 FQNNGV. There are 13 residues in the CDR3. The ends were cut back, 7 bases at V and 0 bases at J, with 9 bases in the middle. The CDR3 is CASTRNMNTEAFF. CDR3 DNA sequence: TGTGCCAGCACTCGAAACATGAACACTGAAGCTTTCTTT.

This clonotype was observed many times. DNA for the CDR3: TGTGCCAGCATGGTGGGACCTTTCCAAGAGACCCAGTACTTC. Amino acids: CASMVGPFQETQYF. The chain joins TRBV6-1 to TRBJ2-5; D may match TRBD1 or TRBD2 (5 bases each). The CDR3 extends over 14 amino acids. Germline V CDR1 and CDR2: MNHNS, SASEGT. The V and J ends lost 7 bases and 1 base respectively, with 13 bases between them.

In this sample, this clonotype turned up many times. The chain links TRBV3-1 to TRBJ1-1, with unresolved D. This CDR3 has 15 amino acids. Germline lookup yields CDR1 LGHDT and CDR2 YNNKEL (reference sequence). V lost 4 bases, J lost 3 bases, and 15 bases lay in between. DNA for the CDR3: TGTGCCAGCAGCCTCAGGACTCCTAGGGACACTGAAGCTTTCTTT. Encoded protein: CASSLRTPRDTEAFF.